These 12 T cell receptor beta chains were sequenced from one sample in a study of tumor-infiltrating lymphocytes in primary liver carcinoma (dated by TCRdb to about 2017). Blood RNA was extracted from unsorted whole blood with TRIzol reagent; germline DNA came from the DNeasy Blood & Tissue kit. The listed sequencing device is Illumina HiSeq 2500. Using a constant-region primer and ProtoScript II reverse transcriptase, TCRbeta-specific cDNA was reverse-transcribed from approximately 500 ng total RNA. TCRbeta libraries were built with three nested multiplex PCR rounds, a slightly modified ARM-PCR procedure. Each of the first two PCR rounds ran for 9 to 10 cycles using multiplex TRBV1-TRBV30 forward primers together with a Cbeta reverse primer. Through fastp at Q25 and MiXCR, TCRdb rebuilt clones from the public reads, retaining in-frame beta chains. Rows with a matching CDR3 protein are joined into one entry that keeps the most common DNA and genes. This sample has fewer than 350,000 distinct CDR3 sequences in its table, and less than 75% of those were observed once. About 6.5% of the sample lies in the top ten.

Sequences were obtained from peripheral blood. The receptors derive from a man aged 35-49 years with primary liver carcinoma and hepatitis B virus infection.

The CDR3 DNA reads as TGTGCCAGCAGCTCGGGATCCAGCGGGACCCCTAATGAGCAGTTCTTC. This encodes CASSSGSSGTPNEQFF. This chain uses TRBV5-4 with TRBJ2-1; 7 bases align to TRBD2. Per the germline V gene, CDR1 is SGHNT and CDR2 is YYREEE (reference sequence). The CDR3 has 16 residues. V dropped 3 bases and J dropped 7; count of bases not matched to a gene: 13.

Worth noting for this clonotype: The junction shows a germline mismatch at one end, possibly a read error. J is TRBJ2-1 and V is TRBV6-5; 12 bases are shared with TRBD2. This CDR3 is 16 amino acids long. Germline-derived CDR1 and CDR2 are MNHEY and SVGAGI. The chain's CDR3 is CARSYRGLAGNNEQLF. The CDR3 DNA reads TGTGCCAGAAGTTACCGCGGACTAGCGGGAAACAATGAGCAGCTCTTC.

The rearrangement links TRBV6-5 to TRBJ2-2; D uncertain. In germline, CDR1 is MNHEY, CDR2 SVGAGI. Trimming cost V 6 bases and J 0 bases, with 8 bases left between them. The CDR3 contains 14 residues. CDR3 sequence (DNA): TGTGCCAGCAGCCCTACTACGAACACCGGGGAGCTGTTTTTT. It translates to CASSPTTNTGELFF.

This clonotype was observed once. The CDR3 spells CASSIGIGLTYEQYF. The CDR3 bases are TGTGCCAGCAGCATAGGGATAGGCCTAACCTACGAGCAGTACTTC. V is TRBV11-2 and J is TRBJ2-7; no clear D. This CDR3 spans 15 amino acids. Germline loops: CDR1 SGHAT, CDR2 FQNNGV. V lost 5 bases and J lost 2, with 16 bases in between.

This clonotype has more than one count but fewer than ten. V usage is TRBV5-3 and J usage is TRBJ2-3; 11 bases are a match to TRBD2. TRBV5-3 is classed as an ORF, of uncertain function. V lost 2 bases to trimming and J lost 3 bases; unmatched junction nucleotides: 11. The CDR3 spans 18 residues. The chain's CDR3 is CARSFPILAGGGTDTQYF. The CDR3 DNA is TGTGCCAGAAGCTTTCCGATTCTAGCGGGAGGAGGAACAGATACGCAGTATTTT.

For this clonotype: The conserved phenylalanine or tryptophan normally closing the CDR3 is absent here, so this likely arose from a read error. It is unclear where the CDR3 begins or ends on the DNA, so no DNA is shown, and the CDR3 is as TCRdb lists it. This sequence joins TRBV11-2 and TRBJ2-7; the table assigns TRBD1, which was not confirmed against the DNA. The CDR3 is 14 residues long, ends included. Germline V CDR1 and CDR2: SGHAT, FQNNGV. CDR3 sequence reads: CASSFLLQGNERYY.

In the case of this clonotype: Compared with germline, one end of the junction differs, possibly owing to a read error. The rearrangement uses TRBV4-2 and TRBJ2-7; 7 nucleotides agree with TRBD1. CDR1 LGHNA and CDR2 YNFKEQ come from the germline V gene. This CDR3 has 14 amino acids. Here the CDR3 reads CAISQENRGWEQYF. The CDR3 nucleotides read TGTGCCATCAGCCAAGAGAACAGGGGTTGGGAGCAGTACTTC.

Points on this clonotype: A read error may be the cause here, since a much bigger clone is one base away. V gene TRBV12-3 or TRBV12-4 combines with J gene TRBJ2-1; tentative D call: TRBD2 (6 bases). Trimming took off 6 bases at V and 3 bases at J, with 21 bases between the two ends. This CDR3 has 17 amino acids. The CDR3 coding sequence is TGTGCCAGCAGCCCCCATATAGCGGAGGGCCACTACAATGAGCAGTTCTTC. Translation gives CASSPHIAEGHYNEQFF.

The gene calls are TRBV30 and TRBJ1-2; D possibly corresponds to TRBD1 (6 bases). This CDR3 has 16 residues. CDR1 is GTSNPN and CDR2 is SVGIG in the germline V gene (reference sequence). Trimming left V 5 bases short and J 5 bases short, with 24 bases between. CDR3 DNA sequence: TGTGCCTGGTTTCGAAGGGGGGCGCAGATGGATTATGGCTACACCTTC. Protein: CAWFRRGAQMDYGYTF.

Worth noting for this clonotype: A much more abundant neighbour one base away suggests this may be a read error. The rearrangement joins TRBV6-2 or TRBV6-3 to TRBJ2-7, with D maybe TRBD2 (5 bases). Trimming removed 6 bases at V and 4 bases at J, with 16 bases between. Germline V lookup: CDR1 MNHEY, CDR2 SVGEGT. The CDR3 is 14 amino acids. CDR3 loop: CASSPPGEGYEQYF. CDR3 coding DNA: TGTGCCAGCAGCCCCCCCGGGGAAGGTTACGAGCAGTACTTC.

Notes on this clonotype: A read error may explain this, as a much larger clone is one base away. V usage is TRBV6-5 and J usage is TRBJ2-7; TRBD2 matches 9 bases. Germline CDR1 reads MNHEY; CDR2 reads SVGAGI. The CDR3 is 16 residues long. Here the CDR3 reads CASSYADSREGYEHYF. CDR3 bases: TGTGCCAGCAGTTACGCCGATTCGCGGGAGGGCTACGAGCACTACTTC.

About this clonotype: Lacking the conserved final phenylalanine or tryptophan, this CDR3 likely reflects a read error. This chain uses TRBV29-1 with TRBJ2-7, with D perhaps matching TRBD2 (5 bases). Germline-derived CDR1 and CDR2 are SQVTM and ANQGSEA. CDR3 size: 12 residues. The CDR3 DNA sequence: TGCATCGTTGCCGACTACGGCTACGAGCAGTACTTA. It translates to CIVADYGYEQYL.